Sequencing of this TCR beta chain was carried out in a study of blood T cell repertoires in COVID-19. Study-level background: There were acute and convalescent COVID-19 samples, and they came from the United States, Italy and Spain. PBMCs, B-cell-depleted T cells, or T cells were the source of the cDNA or gDNA that made up the material.

Methods used by the authors: Reference gene primer amplification in the assay estimated nucleated cell counts. The protocol was immunoSEQ multiplex PCR, while the TCRdb copy is restricted to in-frame clones and leaves out a portion. V and J calls and clone size are given by that table; D and trimming were obtained from the DNA. This table holds 300,000 to 350,000 clones, roughly 89% found once. While infection was still active, Seattle patients were enrolled and then followed longitudinally. The receptor was isolated from a woman between 40 and 50 years old with COVID-19, enrolled during active disease. The specimen was peripheral blood.

CDR3 in amino acids: CASSPLPPRANEQFF. DNA of the CDR3: TGTGCCAGCAGTCCCCTCCCACCCCGCGCCAATGAGCAGTTCTTC. The chain couples TRBV27 to TRBJ2-1; no firm D call. V lost 5 bases and J lost 6, with 17 bases in between. CDR3 length equals 15 residues. CDR1 MNHEY and CDR2 SMNVEV come from the germline V gene (reference sequence).